The entry below gives a single T cell receptor beta chain sequence along with its context. With 2 bases clipped from V and 7 bases from J, the junction kept 7 bases outside the gene matches. Germline assignment: CDR1 SGDLS and CDR2 YYNGEE. There are 14 residues in the CDR3. The sample originates from a study of PD-L1 blockade in urothelial cancer. Overall study: Atezolizumab, begun by patients around 2014, was given at 1,200 mg intravenously every 3 weeks. Blood underwent analysis 3 weeks (second dose) and 6 weeks after treatment began. Twenty-five of the 29 patients were men with bladder-origin urothelial cancer.

Patients had urothelial carcinoma that was locally advanced or metastatic. The method was immunoSEQ multiplex PCR; TCRdb's version includes in-frame clones alone and lacks a portion of them. The sample records roughly 60,000 clones, roughly 87% being singletons. This specimen consisted of PBMCs, obtained around atezolizumab (anti-PD-L1) treatment. The chain employs TRBV9 and TRBJ2-5, with 8 bases aligning to TRBD1. The sequence was obtained from an older man with urothelial cancer. The CDR3 loop reads CASSVWTGRGTQYF. The CDR3 DNA is TGTGCCAGCAGCGTGTGGACAGGGCGCGGGACCCAGTACTTC.